This is a list of T cell receptor beta chains from one sample in a study of T cell responses to AZD1222 COVID-19 vaccine. Clones were sequenced by immunoSEQ multiplex PCR, and TCRdb holds only the in-frame ones, with some missing. Found here are around 110,000 clones, approximately 90% of them singletons; the top ten hold roughly 8.7%. Specimen: peripheral blood, collected 28 days after the second AZD1222 dose. These TCRs come from an adult who received the AZD1222 COVID-19 vaccine. CDR3s include the opening cysteine and the closing phenylalanine or tryptophan. D genes are given only for firm matches. Only part of the rows carry a size: once, few, many, or a class if the clone is expanded.

d_call j_call v_call clone_size cdr3_aa cdr3_nt
- TRBJ2-7 TRBV6-5 once CASSYSHGRRSEQYF TGTGCCAGCAGTTACTCACACGGCCGAAGGTCCGAGCAGTACTTC
- TRBJ1-2 TRBV4-2 - CASSLSNYGYTF TGTGCCAGCAGCTTAAGTAACTATGGCTACACCTTC
- TRBJ1-5 TRBV28 once CASSFLLSNQPQHF TGTGCCAGCAGTTTTCTACTCAGCAATCAGCCCCAGCATTTT
TRBD1 TRBJ2-7 TRBV6-6 - CASSFPRDSNSYEQYF TGTGCCAGCAGTTTCCCCCGGGACAGCAACTCCTACGAGCAGTACTTC
- TRBJ1-4 TRBV3-1/TRBV3-2 - CASSQDTGTLRGPGGRGEKLFF TGTGCCAGCAGCCAAGACACGGGGACCCTACGGGGGCCCGGGGGACGGGGTGAAAAACTGTTTTTT
TRBD2 TRBJ2-7 TRBV5-1 - CASSFGRLGLAGEAARGEQYF TGCGCCAGCAGCTTTGGTCGGCTCGGACTAGCGGGAGAAGCCGCACGGGGCGAGCAGTACTTC
TRBD1 TRBJ1-2 TRBV27 - CASSSVTGTGLSYGYTF TGTGCCAGCAGTTCCGTCACCGGGACAGGGCTCAGCTATGGCTACACCTTC
- TRBJ1-2 TRBV20-1 - CSARGAYGYTF TGCAGTGCTAGGGGAGCCTATGGCTACACCTTC
- TRBJ2-3 TRBV5-1 - CASSLAFTDTQYF TGCGCCAGCAGCTTGGCATTTACAGATACGCAGTATTTT
TRBD2 TRBJ2-1 TRBV5-1 - CASSLGGGLAKNNEQFF TGCGCCAGCAGCTTGGGAGGCGGACTAGCGAAAAACAATGAGCAGTTCTTC
- TRBJ1-2 TRBV6-5 - CASTGDRRGYTF TGTGCCAGCACGGGGGACCGGCGGGGCTACACCTTC
- TRBJ1-2 TRBV28 - CASSSYGGGHYGYTF TGTGCCAGCAGTTCCTACGGTGGGGGCCACTATGGCTACACCTTC
- TRBJ1-4 TRBV19 - CASTLGGFLGKLFF TGTGCCAGTACCCTCGGGGGGTTCTTAGGAAAACTGTTTTTT
- TRBJ1-4 TRBV4-1 - CASSQDQPFPSSNEKLFF TGCGCCAGCAGCCAAGACCAACCCTTCCCCTCCTCGAATGAAAAACTGTTTTTT
- TRBJ2-1 TRBV21-1 - CASSKVGESLPYNEQFF TGTGCCAGCAGCAAAGTAGGGGAAAGCTTACCCTACAATGAGCAGTTCTTC
TRBD2 TRBJ2-7 TRBV7-9 - CASSWGGRGTSYEQYF TGTGCCAGCAGCTGGGGAGGGCGGGGGACCTCCTACGAGCAGTACTTC
- TRBJ2-1 TRBV15 - CATRRGGGNEQFF TGTGCCACCCGAAGAGGGGGGGGCAATGAGCAGTTCTTC
TRBD2 TRBJ2-2 TRBV5-1 once CASEKLAGNTGELFF TGCGCCAGCGAGAAACTAGCGGGTAACACCGGGGAGCTGTTTTTT
- TRBJ1-4 TRBV6-6 once CASSYQQTNEKLFF TGTGCCAGCAGTTATCAGCAAACTAATGAAAAACTGTTTTTT
- TRBJ2-4 TRBV6-5 - CASSSGETKNIQYF TGTGCCAGCAGCTCGGGGGAAACCAAAAACATTCAGTACTTC
- TRBJ1-2 TRBV14 - CASSHGRRERFGYTF TGTGCCAGCAGCCACGGCAGAAGGGAACGGTTTGGCTACACCTTC
TRBD1 TRBJ2-7 TRBV9 - CASSPTLPGQGYEQYF TGTGCCAGCAGCCCAACTCTCCCGGGACAGGGTTACGAGCAGTACTTC
- TRBJ1-3 TRBV4-3 - CASSQEWVRSGNTIYF TGCGCCAGCAGCCAAGAGTGGGTTCGGTCTGGAAACACCATATATTTT
- TRBJ2-4 TRBV7-2 - CASSAGHRNIQYF TGTGCCAGCAGCGCGGGACACCGAAACATTCAGTACTTC
- TRBJ2-1 TRBV7-8 - CASSSTTRRADVYNEQFF TGTGCCAGCAGCTCCACGACGAGGCGGGCCGACGTGTACAATGAGCAGTTCTTC
- TRBJ1-2 TRBV29-1 once CSVDKGPAYGYTF TGCAGCGTTGATAAGGGCCCCGCATATGGCTACACCTTC
TRBD1 TRBJ1-2 TRBV29-1 - CSVGGTGGNYGYTF TGCAGCGTTGGAGGGACAGGGGGTAACTATGGCTACACCTTC
TRBD2 TRBJ2-7 TRBV4-1 - CASSQEGGLAGYDEQYF TGCGCCAGCAGCCAAGAGGGGGGACTAGCGGGGTACGACGAGCAGTACTTC
TRBD2 TRBJ2-7 TRBV25-1 - CASSEGLAGGLWSYEQYF TGTGCCAGCAGTGAGGGACTAGCGGGGGGGCTTTGGTCCTACGAGCAGTACTTC
- TRBJ1-1 TRBV2 - CASSYSRTDFEAFF TGTGCCAGCAGTTATAGCCGGACGGATTTTGAAGCTTTCTTT
- TRBJ2-1 TRBV10-3 - CAIKDLSSYNEQFF TGTGCCATCAAGGACTTAAGCTCCTACAATGAGCAGTTCTTC
TRBD1 TRBJ2-2 TRBV4-3 - CASSQDTGTGSAGELFF TGCGCCAGCAGCCAAGACACCGGGACAGGGAGCGCCGGGGAGCTGTTTTTT
- TRBJ1-5 TRBV6-1 - CASSERAQPQHF TGTGCCAGCAGTGAGAGGGCTCAGCCCCAGCATTTT
TRBD2 TRBJ2-3 TRBV19 - CASGRTSGGLDITDTQYF TGTGCCAGCGGCCGTACTAGCGGGGGCCTCGATATCACAGATACGCAGTATTTT
TRBD1 TRBJ1-2 TRBV5-8 - CASSTNRGVYGYTF TGTGCCAGCAGCACTAACAGGGGCGTCTATGGCTACACCTTC
- TRBJ1-5 TRBV28 - CASSLGRPNQPQHF TGTGCCAGCAGTTTAGGGCGGCCCAATCAGCCCCAGCATTTT